The 10 T cell receptor beta chains reported below all come from one sample, sequenced in a study of blood T cell repertoires in COVID-19. Produced via immunoSEQ multiplex PCR; TCRdb's table is partial and in-frame only. The sample shows some 230,000 clones, roughly 85% of them seen only once. Source material: peripheral blood. These receptors all come from a man between 25 and 39 years old who had recovered from COVID-19.

The DNA of the CDR3 is TGCGCCAGCAGCTCTACTAGCGGGGGTAGCACAGATACGCAGTATTTT. Its protein is CASSSTSGGSTDTQYF. This chain uses TRBV5-1 with TRBJ2-3, with TRBD2 identical over 11 bases. This CDR3 contains 16 residues. Germline V gives CDR1 SGHRS, CDR2 YFSETQ. V dropped 3 bases and J dropped 0; count of bases not matched to a gene: 3.

The CDR3 sequence is CASSSADRIAGQYF. The CDR3 nucleotides read TGTGCCAGCAGCTCTGCCGACAGAATAGCGGGGCAGTACTTC. The gene calls are TRBV5-6 and TRBJ2-7; 7 nucleotides match TRBD2. The V and J ends lost 3 bases and 9 bases, in that order; junction bases with no gene match: 12. Germline CDR1 is SGHDT and CDR2 is YYEEEE. The CDR3 is made up of 14 amino acids. Using reference TRBV5-6 and TRBJ2-7 for the parts outside the CDR3, the full variable domain is DAGVTQSPTHLIKTRGQQVTLRCSPKSGHDTVSWYQQALGQGPQFIFQYYEEEERQRGNFPDRFSGHQFPNYSSELNVNALLLGDSALYLCASSSADRIAGQYFGPGTRLTVT.

The rearrangement uses TRBV12-5 and TRBJ1-2; D remains ambiguous. Germline assignment: CDR1 LGHNT and CDR2 FRNRAP. The CDR3 is 13 amino acids. Between the trimmed V and J ends, which lost 0 bases and 6 bases, there was a span of 8 bases. The CDR3 reads CASGLVPQDGYTF. The CDR3 coding sequence is TGTGCTAGTGGTTTGGTACCCCAGGATGGCTACACCTTC.

Points on this clone: Other DNA variants within this sample encode the same CDR3. The chain has TRBV5-1 and TRBJ2-7; D gene uncertain. V dropped 4 bases and J dropped 2 bases, with 7 bases sitting between them. The CDR3 sequence is 12 residues long. Germline V CDR1 and CDR2: SGHRS, YFSETQ. CDR3 amino acids: CASSLSPYEQYF. The DNA for the CDR3 is TGCGCCAGCAGCCTATCACCCTACGAGCAGTACTTC.

The DNA of the CDR3 is TGTGCCTGGAGTCATGGCAGCAATCAGCCCCAGCATTTT. It is translated as CAWSHGSNQPQHF. V usage is TRBV30 and J usage is TRBJ1-5; D call uncertain. Germline assignment: CDR1 GTSNPN and CDR2 SVGIG (reference sequence). The CDR3 is made up of 13 amino acids. With 2 bases removed from V and 1 base from J, the gap between germline ends came to 6 bases.

This chain connects TRBV7-6 to TRBJ1-1, with 7 bases aligning to TRBD1. The CDR3 runs to 15 residues. Germline V gene data show CDR1 as SGHVS and CDR2 as FNYEAQ. Trimming at V came to 2 bases and at J to 5 bases, leaving 8 bases not matched to a gene. The CDR3 protein is CASSLPRQGGTEAFF. DNA of the CDR3: TGTGCCAGCAGCTTACCCAGACAGGGCGGGACTGAAGCTTTCTTT.

The chain employs TRBV9 and TRBJ2-5; D is possibly TRBD1 (5 bases). The V gene lost 0 bases and the J gene lost 1 base, with 13 bases spanning the gap. Germline lookup yields CDR1 SGDLS and CDR2 YYNGEE. The CDR3 sequence is 16 residues long. The CDR3 DNA is TGTGCCAGCAGCGTAGGGGGCAGCACCCCCCAAGAGACCCAGTACTTC. It specifies CASSVGGSTPQETQYF.

This clone was recorded only once. This chain connects TRBV30 to TRBJ2-7; the D gene is possibly TRBD1 (6 bases). Per germline, CDR1 GTSNPN and CDR2 SVGIG (reference sequence). The CDR3 length is 15 residues. V gave up 8 bases and J gave up 5 bases, with 25 bases separating them. CDR3 nucleotide sequence: TGTGCCAGGGGCCGAACCGGGACATGGGGAGACGAGCAGTACTTC. Translation gives CARGRTGTWGDEQYF.

The gene calls are TRBV5-8 and TRBJ2-3, with 9 bases aligning to TRBD2. The germline V gene has CDR1 SGHTS and CDR2 YDEGEE. The trim removed 2 bases at V and 6 bases at J, leaving 10 bases unmatched. The CDR3 totals 16 residues. The CDR3 DNA reads as TGTGCCAGCAGCTTATTAGGTAGCGGGGGAATGGATACGCAGTATTTT. Translating it yields CASSLLGSGGMDTQYF.

The genes are TRBV13 and TRBJ2-5, with D possibly matching TRBD2 (6 bases). CDR3 length: 17 residues. Per the germline V gene, CDR1 is PRHDT and CDR2 is FYEKMQ (reference sequence). Trimming took off 1 base at V and 5 bases at J, with 20 bases between the two ends. CDR3 in DNA: TGTGCCAGCAGCTTAGAAGGTTTTCGGACGGGAGTGGAGACCCAGTACTTC. Amino acids: CASSLEGFRTGVETQYF.